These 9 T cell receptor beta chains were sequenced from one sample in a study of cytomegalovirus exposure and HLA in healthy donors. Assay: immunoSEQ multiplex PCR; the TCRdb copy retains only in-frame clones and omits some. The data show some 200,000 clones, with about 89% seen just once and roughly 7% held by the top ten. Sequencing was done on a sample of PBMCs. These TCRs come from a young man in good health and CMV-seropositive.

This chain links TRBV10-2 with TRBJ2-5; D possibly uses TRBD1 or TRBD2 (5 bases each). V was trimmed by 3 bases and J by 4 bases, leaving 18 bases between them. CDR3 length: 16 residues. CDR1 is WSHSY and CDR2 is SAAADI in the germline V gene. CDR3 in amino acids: CASSDHWDPNRETQYF. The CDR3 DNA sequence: TGCGCCAGCAGTGACCATTGGGACCCCAACCGAGAGACCCAGTACTTC.

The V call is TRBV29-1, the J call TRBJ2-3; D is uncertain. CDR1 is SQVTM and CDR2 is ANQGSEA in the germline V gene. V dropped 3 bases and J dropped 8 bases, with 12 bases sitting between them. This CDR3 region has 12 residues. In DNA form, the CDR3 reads TGCAGCGTTGACCGAGACCAAGGTACGCAGTATTTT. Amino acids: CSVDRDQGTQYF.

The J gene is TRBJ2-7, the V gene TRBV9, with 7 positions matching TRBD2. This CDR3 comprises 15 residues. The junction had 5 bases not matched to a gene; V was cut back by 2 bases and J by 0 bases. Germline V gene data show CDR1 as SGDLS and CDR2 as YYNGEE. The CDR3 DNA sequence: TGTGCCAGCAGCGTTAGCGGCGGGAGCTCCTACGAGCAGTACTTC. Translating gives CASSVSGGSSYEQYF. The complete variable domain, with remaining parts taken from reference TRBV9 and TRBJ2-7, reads DSGVTQTPKHLITATGQRVTLRCSPRSGDLSVYWYQQSLDQGLQFLIQYYNGEERAKGNILERFSAQQFPDLHSELNLSSLELGDSALYFCASSVSGGSSYEQYFGPGTRLTVT.

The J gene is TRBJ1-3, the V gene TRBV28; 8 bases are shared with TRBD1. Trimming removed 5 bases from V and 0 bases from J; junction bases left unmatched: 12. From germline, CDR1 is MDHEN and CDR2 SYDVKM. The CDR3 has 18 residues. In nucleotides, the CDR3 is TGTGCCAGCAGTGAAGGCCTTTCCGGGACAGGCTCTGGAAACACCATATATTTT. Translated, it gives CASSEGLSGTGSGNTIYF. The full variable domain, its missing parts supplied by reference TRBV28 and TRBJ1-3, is DVKVTQSSRYLVKRTGEKVFLECVQDMDHENMFWYRQDPGLGLRLIYFSYDVKMKEKGDIPEGYSVSREKKERFSLILESASTNQTSMYLCASSEGLSGTGSGNTIYFGEGSWLTVV.

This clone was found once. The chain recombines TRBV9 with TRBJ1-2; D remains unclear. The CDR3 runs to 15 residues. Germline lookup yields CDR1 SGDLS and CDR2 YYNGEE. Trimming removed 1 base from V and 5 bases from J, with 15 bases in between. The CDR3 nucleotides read TGTGCCAGCAGCGTATCCCCGGCCGGGCCTTATGGCTACACCTTC. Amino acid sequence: CASSVSPAGPYGYTF.

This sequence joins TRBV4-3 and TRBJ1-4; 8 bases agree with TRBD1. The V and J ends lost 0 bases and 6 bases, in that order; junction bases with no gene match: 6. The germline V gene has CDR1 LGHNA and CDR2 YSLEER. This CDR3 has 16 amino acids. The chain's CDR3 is CASSQEGSRGHEKLFF. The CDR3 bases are TGCGCCAGCAGCCAAGAAGGGTCCAGGGGGCATGAAAAACTGTTTTTT.

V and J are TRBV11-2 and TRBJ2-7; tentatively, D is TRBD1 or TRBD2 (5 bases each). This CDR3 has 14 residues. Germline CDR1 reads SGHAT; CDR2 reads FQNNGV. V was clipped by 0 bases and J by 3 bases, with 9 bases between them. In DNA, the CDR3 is TGTGCCAGCAGCTTAGATGGGGGAGACTACGAGCAGTACTTC. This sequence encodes CASSLDGGDYEQYF.

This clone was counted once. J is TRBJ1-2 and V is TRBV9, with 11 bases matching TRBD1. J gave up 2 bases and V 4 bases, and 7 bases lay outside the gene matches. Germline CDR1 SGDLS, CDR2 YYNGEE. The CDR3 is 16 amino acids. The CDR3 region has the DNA TGTGCCAGCAGCACGAGAGGGGACAGGGGGAACTATGGCTACACCTTC. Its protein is CASSTRGDRGNYGYTF.

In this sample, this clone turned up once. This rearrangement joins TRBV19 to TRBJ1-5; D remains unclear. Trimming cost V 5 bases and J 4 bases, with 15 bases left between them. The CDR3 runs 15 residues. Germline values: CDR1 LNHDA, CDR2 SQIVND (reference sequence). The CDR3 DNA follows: TGTGCCAGTAGTTCCGCGGGAGGGCATAATCAGCCCCAGCATTTT. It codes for CASSSAGGHNQPQHF.